This T cell receptor (beta chain) is from a study of shared clonotypes between healthy human individuals. Naive-designated CD8 cells lacked CD45RO, were positively enriched for CCR7, and omitted terminally differentiated effector memory CD45RA+ cells. The donors, healthy adults who were HIV-negative, had experienced no recent acute infections or vaccinations. Clones were read by immunoSEQ multiplex PCR, and TCRdb kept only the in-frame ones, dropping some. The profile shows about 2.1 million clones, approximately 94% of them singletons. Remarks on this clone: Its antigen remains unidentified.

General study findings and limits: Compared with clonotypes that all four donors shared, non-shared clonotypes had lower generation probabilities. Few donors restricted represented genetic and exposure-history diversity.

The sequencing sample was made of naive CD8+ T cells from PBMCs. The clonotype was recovered from a man between 18 and 29 years old in good health. Some clones in this sample may be carry-over from other donors' samples.

The CDR3 sequence is CASSEGRGSYEQYF. The DNA of the CDR3 is TGTGCCAGCAGTGAAGGTCGGGGATCCTACGAGCAGTACTTC. This chain links TRBV6-4 with TRBJ2-7; a weak D match, TRBD2 (5 bases). Trimming took off 3 bases at V and 1 base at J, with 10 bases between the two ends. Germline CDR1 is MRHNA and CDR2 is SNTAGT. This CDR3 region has 14 residues.